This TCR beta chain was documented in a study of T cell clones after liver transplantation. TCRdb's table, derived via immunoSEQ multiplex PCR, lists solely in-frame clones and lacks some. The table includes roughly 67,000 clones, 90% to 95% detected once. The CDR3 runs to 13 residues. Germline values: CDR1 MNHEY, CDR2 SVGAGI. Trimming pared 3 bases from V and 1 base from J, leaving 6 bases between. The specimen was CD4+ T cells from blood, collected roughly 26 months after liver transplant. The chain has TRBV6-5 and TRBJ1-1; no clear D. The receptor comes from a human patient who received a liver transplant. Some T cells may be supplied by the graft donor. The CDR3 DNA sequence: TGTGCCAGCAGTTATAAGGGGAACACTGAAGCTTTCTTT. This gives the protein CASSYKGNTEAFF.